This paragraph reports one T cell receptor (beta chain). The antigen it binds to is not known. Within one base of it there is no much larger clone, and no base qualities were kept. The entry originates in a study of coeliac disease (dated by TCRdb to about 2022). About the full investigation: Each coeliac patient fell into one of three classes: newly diagnosed active disease, refractory coeliac disease type I, or disease kept under control by a gluten-free diet. Next-generation sequencing of rearranged TRB and TRG CDR3 regions was applied to small intestinal lymphocyte fractions from coeliac and non-coeliac patients. The goal was to describe the TR repertoires of small intestinal T cells in active coeliac disease, in refractory type I coeliac disease, and in coeliac disease treated with a gluten-free diet. A total of approximately 30 patients were included in the full study, of whom around 22 had serologically confirmed coeliac disease and 8 were controls with non-small intestinal disorders. TRB sequencing was successfully performed on samples from 27 to 30 subjects, among which about two dozen paired bulk unsorted intraepithelial and lamina propria cell samples were included.

Aliquots of some 500,000 cells were frozen in DMSO/FBS in liquid nitrogen, and one aliquot per fraction was used for sequencing. All 30 or so patients in the study underwent endoscopy and small intestinal biopsy. Intraepithelial cells were released by stirring biopsies for one hour at 37°C in RPMI containing EGTA, MgCl2 and 1% FBS. The Qiagen DNeasy blood extraction kit was used to extract genomic DNA from the frozen unsorted cell fractions. The research as a whole found: TRB and TRG repertoires of active coeliac intraepithelial and lamina propria samples showed lower clonality than controls, suggesting recruitment of diverse T cells. Separating intraepithelial cells from lamina propria cells did not give high-purity fractions, so cross-contamination between the two compartments may have occurred. In the authors' view, the approach was unsuitable for unbiased detection of gliadin-specific T cells, since gliadin-specific T cells are scarce and rarely shared between patients. TRB repertoires were largely private; most amino acid sequences were unique to one sample, and V-gene usage did not differ significantly by disease group.

The library relied on the immunoSEQ multiplex PCR assay. The TR loci were subjected to amplification by multiplexed PCR, for which V gene segments served as targets of the forward primers and J gene segments as targets of the reverse primers. The Illumina HiSeq System was used to sequence the amplified CDR3 regions. Concerning the study's data processing: Closely related reads were merged with a nearest-neighbour algorithm so that PCR and sequencing errors were removed and data were collapsed into unique sequences. Repertoires were summarised by clonality and by T cell density, defined as TR molecules per amount of genomic DNA input. Public TRs were defined as CDR3 amino acid sequences in at least 80% of unsorted samples, then tested for differential abundance between coeliac and control samples. Kruskal-Wallis tests followed by Dunn post-tests were used to test for differences in clonality and density between disease groups. Held by TCRdb, this immuneACCESS table contains in-frame sequences only and omits some clones. Under half of the omission traces to an unresolved V gene where checked; the cause of the rest is unknown. V, J and clone size reflect that table, while D and trimming were determined from the DNA. Within this sample are under 7,000 clones, with 50% to 65% of them counted one time only. 6.5% of the sample belongs to the ten largest clones.

Sequenced: intraepithelial lymphocytes from the gut. In the paper's terms, the cell subset or site label means: intraepithelial cell (IEC) fraction of small intestinal biopsy. The TCR sequence derives from a woman aged 25-40 years with active celiac disease.

The CDR3 loop reads CASSLGPPDRMATGELFF. The nucleotides are TGCGCCAGCAGCTTGGGTCCCCCTGACAGGATGGCCACCGGGGAGCTGTTTTTT. Recombination connected TRBV5-1 to TRBJ2-2; the D gene is possibly TRBD1, with 6 bases matching. Trimming removed 0 bases from V and 4 bases from J, leaving 19 bases between the germline ends. CDR1 SGHRS and CDR2 YFSETQ are derived from the germline V gene. From the cysteine through the phenylalanine, the CDR3 covers 18 amino acids. The CDR3 DNA has 54 bases and is translated from base 1.